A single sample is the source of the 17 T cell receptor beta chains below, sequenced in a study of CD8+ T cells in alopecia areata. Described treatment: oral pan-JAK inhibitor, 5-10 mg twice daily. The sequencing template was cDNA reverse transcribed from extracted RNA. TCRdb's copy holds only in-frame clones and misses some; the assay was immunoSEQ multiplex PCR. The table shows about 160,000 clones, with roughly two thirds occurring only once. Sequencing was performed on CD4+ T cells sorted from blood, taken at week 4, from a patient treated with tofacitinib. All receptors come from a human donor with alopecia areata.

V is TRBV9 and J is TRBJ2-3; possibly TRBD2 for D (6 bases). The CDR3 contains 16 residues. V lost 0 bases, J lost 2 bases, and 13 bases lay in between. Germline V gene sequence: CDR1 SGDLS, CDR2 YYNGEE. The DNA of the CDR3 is TGTGCCAGCAGCGTAGTGGGTGGAGGGGCCACAGATACGCAGTATTTT. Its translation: CASSVVGGGATDTQYF. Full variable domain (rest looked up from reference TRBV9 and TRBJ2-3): DSGVTQTPKHLITATGQRVTLRCSPRSGDLSVYWYQQSLDQGLQFLIQYYNGEERAKGNILERFSAQQFPDLHSELNLSSLELGDSALYFCASSVVGGGATDTQYFGPGTRLTVL.

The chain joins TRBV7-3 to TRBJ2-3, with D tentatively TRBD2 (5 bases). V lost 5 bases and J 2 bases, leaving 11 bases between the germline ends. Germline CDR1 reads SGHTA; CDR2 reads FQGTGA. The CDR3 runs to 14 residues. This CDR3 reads CASSLGLTTDTQYF. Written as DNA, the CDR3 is TGTGCCAGCAGCCTCGGACTTACCACAGATACGCAGTATTTT.

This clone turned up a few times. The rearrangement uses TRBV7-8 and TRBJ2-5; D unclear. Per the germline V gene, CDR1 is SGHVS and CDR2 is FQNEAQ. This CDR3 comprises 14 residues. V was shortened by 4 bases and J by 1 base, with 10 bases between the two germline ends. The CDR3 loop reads CASSYGRIQETQYF. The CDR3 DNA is TGTGCCAGCAGCTATGGACGGATCCAAGAGACCCAGTACTTC.

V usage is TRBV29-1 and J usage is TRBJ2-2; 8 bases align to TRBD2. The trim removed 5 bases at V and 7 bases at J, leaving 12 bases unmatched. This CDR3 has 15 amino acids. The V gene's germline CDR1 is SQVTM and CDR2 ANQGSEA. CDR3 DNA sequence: TGCAGCGTTTGGCGTGGAGCGGGGGTTGACGGGGAGCTGTTTTTT. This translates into CSVWRGAGVDGELFF.

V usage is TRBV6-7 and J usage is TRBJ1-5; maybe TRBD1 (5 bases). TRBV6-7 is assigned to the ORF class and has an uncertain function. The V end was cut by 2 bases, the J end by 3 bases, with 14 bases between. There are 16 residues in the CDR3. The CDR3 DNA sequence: TGTGCCAGCAGTTACGAGGCCAGGGAATTCAATCAGCCCCAGCATTTT. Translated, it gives CASSYEAREFNQPQHF.

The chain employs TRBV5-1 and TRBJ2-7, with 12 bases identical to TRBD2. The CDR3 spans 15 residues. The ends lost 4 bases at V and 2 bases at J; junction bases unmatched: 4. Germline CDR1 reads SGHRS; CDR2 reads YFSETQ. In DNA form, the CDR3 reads TGCGCCAGCAGCATAGGACTAGCGGGGACCTACGAGCAGTACTTC. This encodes CASSIGLAGTYEQYF.

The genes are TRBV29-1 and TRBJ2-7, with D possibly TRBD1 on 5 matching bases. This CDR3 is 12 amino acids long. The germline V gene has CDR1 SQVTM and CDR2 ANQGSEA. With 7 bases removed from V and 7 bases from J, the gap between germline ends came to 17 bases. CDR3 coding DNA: TGCAGCGCCCTGTACTCAAGGGGAGAGCAGTACTTC. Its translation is CSALYSRGEQYF.

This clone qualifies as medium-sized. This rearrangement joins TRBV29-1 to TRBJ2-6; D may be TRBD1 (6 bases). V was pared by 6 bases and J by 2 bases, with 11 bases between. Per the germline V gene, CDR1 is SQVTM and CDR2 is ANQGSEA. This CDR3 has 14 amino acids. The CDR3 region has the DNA TGCAGCGTAGCAGACAGGCCTGGGGCCAACGTCCTGACTTTC. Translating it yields CSVADRPGANVLTF.

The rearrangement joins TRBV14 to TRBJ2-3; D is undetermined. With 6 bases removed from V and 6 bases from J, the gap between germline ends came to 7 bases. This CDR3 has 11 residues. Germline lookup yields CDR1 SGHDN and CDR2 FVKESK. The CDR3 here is CASSLGDTQYF. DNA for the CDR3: TGTGCCAGCAGTCTAGGGGATACGCAGTATTTT.

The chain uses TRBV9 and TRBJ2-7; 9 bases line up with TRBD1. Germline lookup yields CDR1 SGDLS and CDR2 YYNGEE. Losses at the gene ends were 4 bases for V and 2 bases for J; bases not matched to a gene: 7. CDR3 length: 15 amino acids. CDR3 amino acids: CASSYRTGATYEQYF. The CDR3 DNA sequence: TGTGCCAGCAGCTACAGGACAGGGGCTACCTACGAGCAGTACTTC.

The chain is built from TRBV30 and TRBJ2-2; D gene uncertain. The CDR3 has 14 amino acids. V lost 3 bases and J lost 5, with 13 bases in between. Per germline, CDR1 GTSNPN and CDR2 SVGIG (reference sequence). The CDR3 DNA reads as TGTGCCTGGAGCGTTAGACAAGGAACCGGGGAGCTGTTTTTT. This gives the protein CAWSVRQGTGELFF.

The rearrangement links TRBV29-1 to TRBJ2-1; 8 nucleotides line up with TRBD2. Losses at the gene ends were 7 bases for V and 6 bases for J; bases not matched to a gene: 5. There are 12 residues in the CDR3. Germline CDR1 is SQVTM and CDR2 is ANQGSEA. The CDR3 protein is CSGGLDVNEQFF. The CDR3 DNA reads TGCAGCGGGGGACTAGACGTCAATGAGCAGTTCTTC.

CDR3 DNA: TGTGCCCGGGACGACAGCAACTATGGCTACACCTTC. Translation: CARDDSNYGYTF. The chain joins TRBV30 to TRBJ1-2, with D perhaps matching TRBD1 (5 bases). The V and J ends lost 8 bases and 2 bases respectively, with 12 bases between them. This CDR3 region has 12 residues. CDR1 GTSNPN and CDR2 SVGIG come from the germline V gene (reference sequence). The full variable domain, completed using reference TRBV30 and TRBJ1-2, is SQTIHQWPATLVQPVGSPLSLECTVEGTSNPNLYWYRQAAGRGLQLLFYSVGIGQISSEVPQNLSASRPQDRQFILSSKKLLLSDSGFYLCARDDSNYGYTFGSGTRLTVV.

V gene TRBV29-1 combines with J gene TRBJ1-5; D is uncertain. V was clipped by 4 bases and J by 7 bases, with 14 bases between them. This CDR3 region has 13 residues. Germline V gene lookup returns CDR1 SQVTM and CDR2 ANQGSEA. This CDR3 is CSVGESPSQPQHF. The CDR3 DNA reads TGCAGCGTTGGGGAATCTCCGTCGCAGCCCCAGCATTTT.

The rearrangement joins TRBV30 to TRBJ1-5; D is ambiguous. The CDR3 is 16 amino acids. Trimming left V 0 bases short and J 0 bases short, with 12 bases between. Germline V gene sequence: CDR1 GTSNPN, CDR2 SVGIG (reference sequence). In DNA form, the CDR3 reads TGTGCCTGGAGTGTACTGGCCCCGAATAGCAATCAGCCCCAGCATTTT. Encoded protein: CAWSVLAPNSNQPQHF.

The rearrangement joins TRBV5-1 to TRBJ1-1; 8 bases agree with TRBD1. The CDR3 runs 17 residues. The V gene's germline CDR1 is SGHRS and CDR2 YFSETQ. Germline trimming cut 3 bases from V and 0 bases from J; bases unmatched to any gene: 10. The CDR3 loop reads CASSWSGGGRMNTEAFF. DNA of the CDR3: TGCGCCAGCAGCTGGTCAGGGGGCGGCCGTATGAACACTGAAGCTTTCTTT.

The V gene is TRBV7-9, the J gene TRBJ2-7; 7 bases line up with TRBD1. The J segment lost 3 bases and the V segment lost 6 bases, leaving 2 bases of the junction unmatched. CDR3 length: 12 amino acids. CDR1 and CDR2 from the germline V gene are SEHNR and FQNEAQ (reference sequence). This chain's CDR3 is CASRRQGYEQYF. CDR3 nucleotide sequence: TGTGCCAGCAGAAGACAGGGCTACGAGCAGTACTTC.